What follows are 28 T cell receptor beta chains derived from one specimen sequenced in a study of read filtering for tumor transcriptome and immune sequencing. This library used roughly 370 ng RNA and molecular barcoded adaptors spanning alpha/delta and beta/gamma chains. MiXCR, applied by TCRdb to the reads, yields one record per CDR3 protein. Of roughly 130,000 distinct CDR3 sequences in the sample, over 10% were seen once. Sequenced sample: a population of CD138-negative cells sorted from bone marrow. These receptors were taken from a donor older than 35 with multiple myeloma.

This clonotype was seen ten or more times. The rearrangement links TRBV30 to TRBJ2-1, with D possibly being TRBD2 (6 bases). The CDR3 is 16 amino acids. Germline values: CDR1 GTSNPN, CDR2 SVGIG (reference sequence). The germline V and J ends were trimmed by 1 base and 5 bases, with 18 bases remaining between them. CDR3 sequence reads: CAWSDPPERVNNEQFF. CDR3 nucleotides: TGTGCCTGGAGTGACCCCCCGGAGCGGGTCAACAATGAGCAGTTCTTC.

At least ten counts were recorded for this clonotype. The chain has TRBV5-1 and TRBJ2-3; perhaps TRBD2 as D (6 bases). Germline CDR1 is SGHRS and CDR2 is YFSETQ. V was pared by 5 bases and J by 2 bases, with 15 bases between. The CDR3 spans 15 residues. The CDR3: CASSRRDSNTDTQYF. Here the CDR3 DNA reads TGCGCCAGCAGTCGTCGGGACTCAAACACAGATACGCAGTATTTT.

Regarding this clonotype: Just one base apart from a much larger clone, this may be a read error. The chain links TRBV20-1 to TRBJ2-3; possibly TRBD2 for D (5 bases). CDR3 size: 15 residues. V was cut by 3 bases and J by 2 bases, with 15 bases left in between. CDR1 is DFQATT, CDR2 SNEGSKA, per germline (reference sequence). CDR3 DNA: TGCAGTGCTAGGTGCCTAGCTCTTCCCACAGATACGCAGTATTTT. Translated: CSARCLALPTDTQYF.

Many counts were recorded for this clonotype. The chain carries TRBV3-1 and TRBJ1-1; no clear D. The CDR3 is 13 amino acids. Trimming removed 2 bases at V and 1 base at J, with 5 bases between. Germline lookup yields CDR1 LGHDT and CDR2 YNNKEL (reference sequence). The CDR3 loop is CASSQRENTEAFF. DNA of the CDR3: TGTGCCAGCAGCCAACGGGAGAACACTGAAGCTTTCTTT.

This clonotype was seen many times. The chain couples TRBV11-2 to TRBJ2-5; possibly TRBD1 or TRBD2 for D (5 bases each). Germline V gives CDR1 SGHAT, CDR2 FQNNGV. The V end was cut by 3 bases, the J end by 3 bases, with 11 bases between. This CDR3 is built from 14 residues. CDR3 coding DNA: TGTGCCAGCAGCTTTCAGGGACGTAAAGAGACCCAGTACTTC. As protein: CASSFQGRKETQYF.

This clonotype appeared many times. CDR3 loop: CASSFNRVLPGELFF. The CDR3 nucleotides read TGTGCCAGCAGCTTCAACAGGGTACTCCCCGGGGAGCTGTTTTTT. The gene calls are TRBV11-1 and TRBJ2-2; tentatively, D is TRBD1 (6 bases). This CDR3 spans 15 amino acids. V was shortened by 3 bases and J by 6 bases, with 14 bases between the two germline ends. CDR1 and CDR2 (germline): SGHAT, FQDESV (reference sequence).

This clonotype was seen ten or more times. J is TRBJ2-7 and V is TRBV28; D perhaps matches TRBD2 (6 bases). The CDR3 totals 16 residues. Looked up from germline, CDR1 is MDHEN and CDR2 is SYDVKM. V lost 2 bases to trimming and J lost 1 base, with 15 bases between them. The CDR3 reads CASSLQAAGGSYEQYF. CDR3 DNA: TGTGCCAGCAGTTTACAGGCGGCTGGGGGGTCCTACGAGCAGTACTTC.

Turning to this clonotype: This may be a read error, as it is one base from a much larger clone. The chain recombines TRBV28 with TRBJ2-1; a possible D gene is TRBD2 (6 bases). The CDR3 consists of 11 residues. Germline V CDR1 and CDR2: MDHEN, SYDVKM. The CDR3 is CASSRLGAQSF. The CDR3 DNA reads as TGTGCCAGCAGCCGACTAGGCGCGCAGTCCTTC.

The V gene is TRBV12-3 or TRBV12-4, the J gene TRBJ1-1; D is unresolved. Trimming shortened V by 6 bases and J by 0 bases, and 14 bases separated the two germline ends. The length of the CDR3 is 15 residues. CDR3 in amino acids: CASSQSYGVNTEAFF. CDR3 DNA: TGTGCCAGCAGCCAGTCGTACGGGGTGAACACTGAAGCTTTCTTT.

This clonotype has a count of ten or more. The gene calls are TRBV5-1 and TRBJ2-3, with D unclear. Trimming took 2 bases from V and 3 from J, leaving 16 bases between them. CDR1 and CDR2 (germline): SGHRS, YFSETQ. There are 16 residues in the CDR3. The CDR3 loop reads CASSFEAQSATDTQYF. As DNA, the CDR3 is TGCGCCAGCAGCTTTGAAGCACAGTCAGCAACAGATACGCAGTATTTT. The full variable domain, with the rest looked up from reference TRBV5-1 and TRBJ2-3, is KAGVTQTPRYLIKTRGQQVTLSCSPISGHRSVSWYQQTPGQGLQFLFEYFSETQRNKGNFPGRFSGRQFSNSRSEMNVSTLELGDSALYLCASSFEAQSATDTQYFGPGTRLTVL.

The sample holds a few counts of this clonotype. DNA for the CDR3: TGTGCCAGCACCCACGGGGGTCCTGCAGATACGCAGCATTTT. Encoded protein: CASTHGGPADTQHF. The chain links TRBV6-6 to TRBJ2-3; possible D gene TRBD1, 5 bases. TRBJ1-5 explains the end of the DNA better; the J call may be wrong. The germline CDR1 and CDR2 sequences are MNHNY and SVGAGI (reference sequence). The CDR3 spans 14 residues.

This clonotype was detected ten times or more. This rearrangement joins TRBV19 to TRBJ1-1, with D possibly TRBD1 on 6 matching bases. Trimming left V 6 bases short and J 4 bases short, with 18 bases between. The CDR3 sequence is 15 residues long. Germline-derived CDR1 and CDR2 are LNHDA and SQIVND (reference sequence). The CDR3 sequence is CASSLPGQRGTEAFF. CDR3 DNA sequence: TGTGCCAGTAGCCTGCCTGGACAGCGGGGCACTGAAGCTTTCTTT.

In this sample, this clonotype turned up many times. V usage is TRBV7-9 and J usage is TRBJ2-1, with D perhaps given as TRBD1 or TRBD2 (6 bases each). Germline V gene data show CDR1 as SEHNR and CDR2 as FQNEAQ (reference sequence). V dropped 2 bases and J dropped 5 bases, with 22 bases sitting between them. The CDR3 spans 18 residues. CDR3 residues: CASSLRVGAGRPDNEQFF. The CDR3 DNA reads TGTGCCAGCAGCTTAAGAGTGGGGGCGGGGCGACCAGACAATGAGCAGTTCTTC.

To note about this clonotype: This may be a read error, as it is one base from a much larger clone. The V call is TRBV27, the J call TRBJ1-1; perhaps TRBD1 as D (5 bases). The CDR3 is made up of 14 amino acids. Germline lookup yields CDR1 MNHEY and CDR2 SMNVEV (reference sequence). V dropped 4 bases and J dropped 2 bases, with 11 bases sitting between them. CDR3 amino acids: CASSSGRVNTEAFF. DNA for the CDR3: TGTGCCAGCAGTTCAGGCAGGGTAAACACTGAAGCTTTCTTT.

The table lists this clonotype with a few counts. The chain has TRBV12-3 or TRBV12-4 and TRBJ2-7; 11 positions agree with TRBD2. The CDR3 is 14 residues long. V dropped 3 bases and J dropped 4; count of bases not matched to a gene: 2. This chain's CDR3 is CASSFGTSGYEQYF. CDR3 nucleotide sequence: TGTGCCAGCAGTTTCGGGACTAGCGGATACGAGCAGTACTTC.

The chain couples TRBV3-1 to TRBJ1-4, with 7 bases lining up with TRBD1. CDR1 and CDR2 (germline): LGHDT, YNNKEL (reference sequence). Losses at the gene ends were 3 bases for V and 15 bases for J; bases not matched to a gene: 7. This CDR3 contains 12 residues. CDR3: CASSHVGGSVFF. The CDR3 region has the DNA TGTGCCAGCAGCCATGTAGGGGGCTCCGTGTTTTTT.

In this sample, this clonotype turned up many times. J is TRBJ2-3 and V is TRBV5-1; TRBD2 matches 8 bases. Germline CDR1 reads SGHRS; CDR2 reads YFSETQ. After removal of 0 bases from V and 5 bases from J, the junction contained 11 bases not matched to a gene. This CDR3 is built from 17 residues. CDR3 nucleotides: TGCGCCAGCAGCTTGGCCGGTAAAGCGGGGGTGAGAGATACGCAGTATTTT. It encodes CASSLAGKAGVRDTQYF.

This clonotype was seen at least ten times. The chain couples TRBV5-1 to TRBJ2-7, with D perhaps matching TRBD1 or TRBD2 (5 bases each). The germline V gene has CDR1 SGHRS and CDR2 YFSETQ. The CDR3 sequence is 14 residues long. The V and J ends lost 7 bases and 4 bases respectively, with 18 bases between them. CDR3 in amino acids: CASRGRPTDYEQYF. Written as DNA, the CDR3 is TGCGCCAGCCGGGGACGACCGACCGATTACGAGCAGTACTTC.

The chain uses TRBV2 and TRBJ2-1, with no clear D. Trimming left V 1 base short and J 9 bases short, with 10 bases between. Per the germline V gene, CDR1 is SNHLY and CDR2 is FYNNEI. This CDR3 has 13 amino acids. The CDR3 protein is CASSEGSHSEQFF. The CDR3 DNA follows: TGTGCCAGCAGTGAAGGCAGCCACAGTGAGCAGTTCTTC.

This clonotype was observed a few times. It may be a read error: a sequence one base away is much more abundant. The chain employs TRBV27 and TRBJ2-3; no firm D call. Looked up from germline, CDR1 is MNHEY and CDR2 is SMNVEV (reference sequence). The CDR3 contains 17 residues. CDR3 in DNA: TGTGCCTGCAGTTTAGGGAACGATGGCCCTTACACAGATACGCAGTATTTT. This codes for CACSLGNDGPYTDTQYF.

In this sample, this clonotype turned up many times. This chain connects TRBV2 to TRBJ2-1; a possible D gene is TRBD2 (6 bases). This CDR3 spans 11 amino acids. Germline V gives CDR1 SNHLY, CDR2 FYNNEI. V was trimmed by 5 bases and J by 10 bases, leaving 9 bases between them. The CDR3 here is CASSLLAEQFF. For the CDR3, the DNA is TGTGCCAGCAGTCTCCTAGCGGAGCAGTTCTTC.

This clonotype was picked up a small number of times. The CDR3 DNA follows: TGCGCCAGCAGCCAAGTGGGGGGGAGACAACGATCTGGAAACACCATATATTTT. It specifies CASSQVGGRQRSGNTIYF. The J gene is TRBJ1-3, the V gene TRBV4-1; the D gene is possibly TRBD1 (5 bases). This CDR3 region has 18 residues. Trimming left V 1 base short and J 1 base short, with 17 bases between. Germline lookup yields CDR1 MGHRA and CDR2 YSYEKL.

Ten or more counts support this clonotype. The gene calls are TRBV7-2 and TRBJ1-5; no clear D gene. V lost 1 base and J 0 bases, leaving 7 bases between the germline ends. Germline values: CDR1 SGHTA, CDR2 FQGNSA. The CDR3 consists of 15 residues. Here the CDR3 DNA reads TGTGCCAGCAGCTTAGTCGGATCTAGCAATCAGCCCCAGCATTTT. It specifies CASSLVGSSNQPQHF.

This clonotype was seen only a few times. A junction boundary mismatches the germline segment, possibly from a read error. The chain joins TRBV6-2 or TRBV6-3 to TRBJ1-4; tentative D call: TRBD1 (5 bases). The length of the CDR3 is 13 residues. CDR1 is MNHEY, CDR2 SVGEGT, per germline. CDR3 protein: CASSSQGDERLFF. The CDR3 DNA sequence: TGTGCCAGCAGTTCGCAGGGAGATGAAAGACTGTTTTTT.

Details on this clonotype: A much larger clone lies a single base off, so this may be a read error. No conserved phenylalanine or tryptophan is present at the end of the CDR3, so a read error is the likely explanation. Here the CDR3 reads CASSFNGEAFS. In DNA, the CDR3 is TGCGCCAGCAGTTTTAACGGTGAAGCTTTCTCT. The J gene is TRBJ1-1, the V gene TRBV5-1; no clear D gene. CDR1 is SGHRS and CDR2 is YFSETQ in the germline V gene. The CDR3 consists of 11 residues. Trimming removed 5 bases at V and 7 bases at J, with 9 bases between.

The chain has TRBV5-4 and TRBJ2-7, with D possibly called TRBD1 or TRBD2 (5 bases each). The CDR3 runs to 14 residues. The V gene's germline CDR1 is SGHNT and CDR2 YYREEE (reference sequence). V was shortened by 4 bases and J by 2 bases, with 13 bases between the two germline ends. The CDR3 coding sequence is TGTGCCAGCAGCCCAGAGCCGGGACCCTACGAGCAGTACTTC. Protein sequence: CASSPEPGPYEQYF. The whole variable domain, remainder taken from reference TRBV5-4 and TRBJ2-7, is ETGVTQSPTHLIKTRGQQVTLRCSSQSGHNTVSWYQQALGQGPQFIFQYYREEENGRGNFPPRFSGLQFPNYSSELNVNALELDDSALYLCASSPEPGPYEQYFGPGTRLTVT.

This clonotype came up many times. The chain uses TRBV28 and TRBJ2-3; no clear D. V dropped 6 bases and J dropped 4 bases, with 17 bases sitting between them. CDR1 is MDHEN, CDR2 SYDVKM, per germline. CDR3 length: 15 residues. The CDR3 coding sequence is TGTGCCAGCAGCACGCCCGGCCTACGCCCAGATACGCAGTATTTT. Its translation is CASSTPGLRPDTQYF.

This clonotype was detected ten times or more. The CDR3 loop reads CASKQELFSKTQYF. As DNA, the CDR3 is TGTGCCAGCAAACAAGAACTATTCAGTAAGACCCAGTACTTC. The chain joins TRBV6-5 to TRBJ2-5; D remains ambiguous. The CDR3 totals 14 residues. CDR1 and CDR2 (germline): MNHEY, SVGAGI. Trimming took off 7 bases at V and 6 bases at J, with 18 bases between the two ends.